The 2 T cell receptor beta chains below all came from one sample that was sequenced in a study of T cell responses to AZD1222 COVID-19 vaccine (dated by TCRdb to the early 2020s). Preparation of the library involved the immunoSEQ multiplex PCR assay. This immuneACCESS table, as held by TCRdb, lists in-frame sequences with V and J called but not all clones. Of the missing ones, under half trace to an unresolved V gene in checked studies; the others have no known cause. Across this sample there are about 110,000 clones, with 75% to 95% seen only once. Roughly 6.2% of the sample lies in the top ten. The time point label, read with the paper, signifies: about 28 days (+/-7) after the second vaccine dose. The material was peripheral blood, obtained 28 days after the second AZD1222 dose. Source of these receptors: an adult who received the AZD1222 COVID-19 vaccine.

This chain links TRBV6-5 with TRBJ1-6; D is perhaps TRBD1 (5 bases). This CDR3 is built from 15 residues. In germline, CDR1 is MNHEY, CDR2 SVGAGI. The V end lost 5 bases, the J end lost 10 bases, and 18 bases lay between the germline ends. CDR3 bases: TGTGCCAGCAGTACAACCGGGGGAGGGAGATCACCCCTCCACTTT. It encodes CASSTTGGGRSPLHF.

The rearrangement joins TRBV7-8 to TRBJ1-2; D is uncertain. V lost 1 base and J 1 base, leaving 10 bases between the germline ends. CDR3 length equals 15 residues. Germline lookup yields CDR1 SGHVS and CDR2 FQNEAQ. CDR3 region: CASSLEANLNYGYTF. Written as DNA, the CDR3 is TGTGCCAGCAGCTTAGAGGCAAACCTTAACTATGGCTACACCTTC.